This is a list of T cell receptor beta chains from one sample in a study of cytotoxic CD8 clonotypes in ibrutinib-treated CLL. This table comes from immunoSEQ multiplex PCR, and its TCRdb copy is limited to in-frame clones, with some not included. In the table there are under 300,000 clones, 70% of which are singletons. Sample: PBMCs, taken after 24 months of ibrutinib treatment. The origin of the receptors is a human donor with chronic lymphocytic leukemia. CDR3s include the opening cysteine and the closing phenylalanine or tryptophan. Fields, in order: V gene, D gene, clone size, J gene, CDR3 DNA, CDR3 protein. A D gene is named only where the DNA matches it firmly. Where a row states a size, it is once, few, many or the class of an expanded clone; other rows omit it.

>TRBV28|TRBD1|once|TRBJ2-1
TGTGCCAGCAGTTTAAGACAGGGGGCGCAAGATGAGCAGTTCTTC
CASSLRQGAQDEQFF
>TRBV5-1|NA|NA|TRBJ2-3
TGCGCCAGCGGGACCTTCTTCACAGATACGCAGTATTTT
CASGTFFTDTQYF
>TRBV19|NA|NA|TRBJ1-2
TGTGCCAGTACTAGTAGGGGGGACTATGGCTACACCTTC
CASTSRGDYGYTF
>TRBV28|TRBD1|NA|TRBJ2-5
TGTGCCAGCAGGAGGGACAGGGGGCCGGAGACCCAGTACTTC
CASRRDRGPETQYF
>TRBV6-5|NA|NA|TRBJ2-7
TGTGCCAGCAGGGATGGGGGGATTCCCTACGAGCAGTACTTC
CASRDGGIPYEQYF
>TRBV11-3|TRBD1|NA|TRBJ1-1
TGTGCCAGCAGCTTATATGGGACAGGGCGACCAAACTTT
CASSLYGTGRPNF
>TRBV2|TRBD2|NA|TRBJ2-2
TGTGCCAGCAGTGCTCAGCGGGGAGTGAGCACCGGGGAGCTGTTTTTT
CASSAQRGVSTGELFF
>TRBV7-2|NA|NA|TRBJ1-2
TGTGCCAGCAGCTTATCCCGGGATTATGGCTACACCTTC
CASSLSRDYGYTF
>TRBV18|NA|NA|TRBJ1-1
TGTGCCAGCTCACCGGGACTTAATACTGAAGCTTTCTTT
CASSPGLNTEAFF
>TRBV7-2|TRBD2|NA|TRBJ2-1
TGTGCCAGCAGCACCCGAGCGGGAGTGTCCTACAATGAGCAGTTCTTC
CASSTRAGVSYNEQFF
>TRBV27|NA|NA|TRBJ2-7
TGTGCCAGCAGTTCGACTCCGGGACACCCTTCCTACGAGCAGTACTTC
CASSSTPGHPSYEQYF
>TRBV27|NA|NA|TRBJ2-3
TGTGCCAGCAGGGGCACGGGCACAGATACGCAGTATTTT
CASRGTGTDTQYF
>TRBV4-1|TRBD2|few|TRBJ2-1
TGCGCCAGCAGCCAAGTGGGGCTAGCGGACAATGAGCAGTTCTTC
CASSQVGLADNEQFF
>TRBV7-9|NA|few|TRBJ2-7
TGTGCCAGCAGCCAAACTAGCAGTGGGCCGTACGAGCAGTACTTC
CASSQTSSGPYEQYF
>TRBV30|NA|NA|TRBJ2-5
TGTGCCTGGGGGGCGGCGGCGGAGACCCAGTACTTC
CAWGAAAETQYF
>TRBV29-1|TRBD1|NA|TRBJ1-4
TGCAGCGTTGGAGGACAGGGCCTAAATGAAAAACTGTTTTTT
CSVGGQGLNEKLFF
>TRBV5-1|TRBD2|few|TRBJ2-1
TGCGCCAGCAGCTTGCCTTCTAGCGGGAGTATCAATGAGCAGTTCTTC
CASSLPSSGSINEQFF
>TRBV27|TRBD1|NA|TRBJ2-7
TGTGCCAGCAGTTCAGGGGGACGTTCCTACGAGCAGTACTTC
CASSSGGRSYEQYF
>TRBV5-1|NA|NA|TRBJ1-1
TGCGCCAGCAGCTTCCAGGGACGCGCTGAAGCTTTCTTT
CASSFQGRAEAFF
>TRBV5-6|TRBD2|NA|TRBJ2-7
TGTGCCAGCAGCTTATTACCTAGCGGATCCTACGAGCAGTACTTC
CASSLLPSGSYEQYF
>TRBV28|NA|NA|TRBJ1-1
TGTGCCAGCACCGGGGGTTACACTGAAGCTTTCTTT
CASTGGYTEAFF
>TRBV28|NA|NA|TRBJ1-2
TGTGCCAGCAGTTTAGCCAATCACCCCGGGGGCTACACCTTC
CASSLANHPGGYTF
>TRBV7-6|NA|NA|TRBJ2-5
TGTGCCAGCAGTTCCCGCTCCCCTGGGCTCGAAGAGACCCAGTACTTC
CASSSRSPGLEETQYF
>TRBV27|NA|NA|TRBJ2-7
TGTGCCAGCAGTTTATTTCAGGGGTTATCCTACGAGCAGTACTTC
CASSLFQGLSYEQYF
>TRBV6-5|NA|NA|TRBJ2-5
TGTGCCAGCAGTTCTGCGTTTCAAGAGACCCAGTACTTC
CASSSAFQETQYF